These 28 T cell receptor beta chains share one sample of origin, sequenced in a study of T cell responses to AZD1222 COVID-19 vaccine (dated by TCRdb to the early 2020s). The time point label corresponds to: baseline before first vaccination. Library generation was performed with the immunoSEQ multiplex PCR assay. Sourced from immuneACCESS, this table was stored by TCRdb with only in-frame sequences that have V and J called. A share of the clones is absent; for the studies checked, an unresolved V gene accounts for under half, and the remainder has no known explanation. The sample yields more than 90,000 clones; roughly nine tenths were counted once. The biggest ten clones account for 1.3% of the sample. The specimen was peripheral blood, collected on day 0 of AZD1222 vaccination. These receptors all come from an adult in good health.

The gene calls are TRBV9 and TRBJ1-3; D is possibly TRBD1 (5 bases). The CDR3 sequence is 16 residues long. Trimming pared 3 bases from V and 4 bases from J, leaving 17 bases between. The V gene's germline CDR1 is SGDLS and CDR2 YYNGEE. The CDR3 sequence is CASSDPSGDWGNTIYF. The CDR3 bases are TGTGCCAGCAGCGATCCTTCGGGGGATTGGGGAAACACCATATATTTT.

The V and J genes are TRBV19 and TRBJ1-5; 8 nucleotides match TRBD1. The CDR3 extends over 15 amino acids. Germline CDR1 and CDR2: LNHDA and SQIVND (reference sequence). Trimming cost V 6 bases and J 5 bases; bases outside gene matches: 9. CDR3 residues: CASSPMDRDYQPQHF. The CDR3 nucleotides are TGTGCCAGTAGCCCAATGGACAGGGATTATCAGCCCCAGCATTTT.

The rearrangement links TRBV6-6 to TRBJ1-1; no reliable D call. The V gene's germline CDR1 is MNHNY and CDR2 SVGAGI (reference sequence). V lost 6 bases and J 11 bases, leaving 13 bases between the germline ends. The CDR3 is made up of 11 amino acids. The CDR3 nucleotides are TGTGCCAGCAGATCTGAGGGTCGGGCTTTCTTT. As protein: CASRSEGRAFF.

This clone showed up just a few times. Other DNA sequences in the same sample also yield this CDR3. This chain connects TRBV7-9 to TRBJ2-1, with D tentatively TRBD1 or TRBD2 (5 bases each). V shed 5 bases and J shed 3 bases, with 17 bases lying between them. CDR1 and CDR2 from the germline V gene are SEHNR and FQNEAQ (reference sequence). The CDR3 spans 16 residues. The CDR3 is CASSLSLAGSYNEQFF. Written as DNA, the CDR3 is TGTGCCAGCAGCCTATCGCTAGCAGGGAGCTACAATGAGCAGTTCTTC.

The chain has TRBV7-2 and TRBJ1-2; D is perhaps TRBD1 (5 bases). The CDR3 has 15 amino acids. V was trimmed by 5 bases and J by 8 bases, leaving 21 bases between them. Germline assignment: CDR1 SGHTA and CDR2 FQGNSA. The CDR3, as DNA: TGTGCCAGCAGCCCACACTCCGTCAGGGCTGGGGGCTACACCTTC. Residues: CASSPHSVRAGGYTF.

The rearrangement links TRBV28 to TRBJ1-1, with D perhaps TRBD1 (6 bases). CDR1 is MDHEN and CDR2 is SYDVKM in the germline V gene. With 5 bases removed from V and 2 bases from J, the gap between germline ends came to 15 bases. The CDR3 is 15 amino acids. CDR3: CASSHPDSFNTEAFF. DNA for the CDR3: TGTGCCAGCAGTCACCCGGACAGCTTCAACACTGAAGCTTTCTTT.

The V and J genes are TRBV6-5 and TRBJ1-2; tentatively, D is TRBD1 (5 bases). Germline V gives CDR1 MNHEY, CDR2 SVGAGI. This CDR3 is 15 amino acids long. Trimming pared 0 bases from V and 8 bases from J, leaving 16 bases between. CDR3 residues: CASSYSQGLYGGYTF. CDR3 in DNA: TGTGCCAGCAGTTACTCGCAGGGACTCTATGGAGGCTACACCTTC.

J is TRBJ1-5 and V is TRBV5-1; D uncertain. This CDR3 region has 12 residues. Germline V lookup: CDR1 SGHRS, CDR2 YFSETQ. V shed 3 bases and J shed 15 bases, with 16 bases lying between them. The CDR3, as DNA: TGCGCCAGCAGCTGTTATTCCGTTTCCCTGCATTTT. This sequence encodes CASSCYSVSLHF.

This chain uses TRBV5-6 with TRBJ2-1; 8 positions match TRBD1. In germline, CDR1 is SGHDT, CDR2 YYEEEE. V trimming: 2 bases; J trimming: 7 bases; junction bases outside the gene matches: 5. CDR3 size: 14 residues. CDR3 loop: CASSFSGGTNEQFF. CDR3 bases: TGTGCCAGCAGCTTCTCAGGGGGCACAAATGAGCAGTTCTTC. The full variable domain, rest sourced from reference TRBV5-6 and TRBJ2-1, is DAGVTQSPTHLIKTRGQQVTLRCSPKSGHDTVSWYQQALGQGPQFIFQYYEEEERQRGNFPDRFSGHQFPNYSSELNVNALLLGDSALYLCASSFSGGTNEQFFGPGTRLTVL.

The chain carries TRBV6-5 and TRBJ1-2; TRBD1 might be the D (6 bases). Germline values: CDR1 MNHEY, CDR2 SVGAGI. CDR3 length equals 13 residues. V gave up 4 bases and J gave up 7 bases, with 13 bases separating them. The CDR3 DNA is TGTGCCAGCAGTTTCCTGGGGGGCTCTGGCTACACCTTC. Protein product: CASSFLGGSGYTF.

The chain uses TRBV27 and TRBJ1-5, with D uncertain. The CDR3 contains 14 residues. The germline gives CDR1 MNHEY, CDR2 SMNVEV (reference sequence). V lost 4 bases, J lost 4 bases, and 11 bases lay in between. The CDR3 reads CASSSPGPNQPQHF. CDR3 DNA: TGTGCCAGCAGTTCACCGGGTCCAAATCAGCCCCAGCATTTT.

CDR3 in amino acids: CASSFWGTQPQHF. The CDR3 DNA follows: TGTGCCAGCAGCTTTTGGGGGACCCAGCCCCAGCATTTT. The genes are TRBV5-6 and TRBJ1-5; D is possibly TRBD1 (5 bases). The CDR3 length is 13 residues. The germline V gene encodes CDR1 SGHDT and CDR2 YYEEEE. Trimming removed 2 bases at V and 7 bases at J, with 10 bases between.

This chain's CDR3 is CASSPGGYNSPLHF. DNA for the CDR3: TGTGCCAGCAGCCCAGGGGGCTATAATTCACCCCTCCACTTT. This rearrangement joins TRBV3-1 (or the pseudogene TRBV3-2) to TRBJ1-6; 7 bases align to TRBD1. Looked up from germline, CDR1 is LGHDT and CDR2 is YNNKEL (reference sequence). J gave up 3 bases and V 4 bases, and 0 bases lay outside the gene matches. This CDR3 region has 14 residues.

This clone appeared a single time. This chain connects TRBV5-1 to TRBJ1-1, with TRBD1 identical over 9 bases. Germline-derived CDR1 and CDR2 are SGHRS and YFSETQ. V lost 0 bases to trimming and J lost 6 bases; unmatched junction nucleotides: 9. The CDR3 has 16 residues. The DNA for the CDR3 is TGCGCCAGCAGCTTGGACTCCGGGACAGGGAATCCTGAAGCTTTCTTT. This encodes CASSLDSGTGNPEAFF.

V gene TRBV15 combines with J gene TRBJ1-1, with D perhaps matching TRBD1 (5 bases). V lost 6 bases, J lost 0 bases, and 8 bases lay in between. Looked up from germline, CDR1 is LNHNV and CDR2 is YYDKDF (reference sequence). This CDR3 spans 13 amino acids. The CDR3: CATRGDLNTEAFF. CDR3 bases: TGTGCCACCAGAGGGGATCTGAACACTGAAGCTTTCTTT.

In DNA form, the CDR3 reads TGCGCCAGCAGGCCTCCGGGACACTCCTACGAGCAGTACTTC. It encodes CASRPPGHSYEQYF. V and J are TRBV5-1 and TRBJ2-7; D possibly corresponds to TRBD1 (6 bases). The V and J ends lost 5 bases and 0 bases respectively, with 12 bases between them. CDR3 length: 14 amino acids. Per the germline V gene, CDR1 is SGHRS and CDR2 is YFSETQ.

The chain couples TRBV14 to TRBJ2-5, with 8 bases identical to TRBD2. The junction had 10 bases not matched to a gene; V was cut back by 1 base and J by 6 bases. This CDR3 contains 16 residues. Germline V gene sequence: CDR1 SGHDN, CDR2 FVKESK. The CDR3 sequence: CASSQGLPSGLQTQYF. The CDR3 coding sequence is TGTGCCAGCAGCCAAGGCCTCCCTAGCGGGTTGCAGACCCAGTACTTC.

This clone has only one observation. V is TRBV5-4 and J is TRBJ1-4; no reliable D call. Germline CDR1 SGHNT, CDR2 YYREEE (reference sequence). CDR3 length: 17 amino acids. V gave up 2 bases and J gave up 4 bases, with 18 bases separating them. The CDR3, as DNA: TGTGCCAGCAGCTTTTTCGCGGGGAAAGGGTTTAATGAAAAACTGTTTTTT. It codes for CASSFFAGKGFNEKLFF.

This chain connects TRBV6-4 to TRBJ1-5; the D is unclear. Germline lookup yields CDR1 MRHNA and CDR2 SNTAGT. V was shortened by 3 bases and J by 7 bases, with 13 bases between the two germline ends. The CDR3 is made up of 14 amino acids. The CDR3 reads CASSDGREGQPQHF. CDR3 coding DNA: TGTGCCAGCAGTGATGGTAGGGAGGGCCAGCCCCAGCATTTT.

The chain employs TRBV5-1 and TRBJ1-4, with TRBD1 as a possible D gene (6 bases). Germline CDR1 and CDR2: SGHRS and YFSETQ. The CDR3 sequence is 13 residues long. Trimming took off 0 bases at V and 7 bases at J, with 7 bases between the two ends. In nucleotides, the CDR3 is TGCGCCAGCAGCTTGGACAGGGCTGAAAAACTGTTTTTT. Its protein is CASSLDRAEKLFF.

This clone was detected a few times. The DNA for the CDR3 is TGTGCCAGCAGCCCCCAGAGGGCAGGGTCCAATTCACCCCTCCACTTT. Encoded protein: CASSPQRAGSNSPLHF. This chain joins TRBV5-5 and TRBJ1-6, with D perhaps TRBD1 (5 bases). The CDR3 length is 16 residues. Between the trimmed V and J ends, which lost 4 bases and 7 bases, there was a span of 18 bases. The germline V gene has CDR1 SGHKS and CDR2 YYEKEE (reference sequence).

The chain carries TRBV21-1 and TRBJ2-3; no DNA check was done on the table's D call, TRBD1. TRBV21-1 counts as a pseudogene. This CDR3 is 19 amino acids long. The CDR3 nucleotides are TGTGCCAGCAGCCCCGCGAGGCAGGGGAATAAATGGACCACAGATACGCAGTATTTT. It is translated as CASSPARQGNKWTTDTQYF.

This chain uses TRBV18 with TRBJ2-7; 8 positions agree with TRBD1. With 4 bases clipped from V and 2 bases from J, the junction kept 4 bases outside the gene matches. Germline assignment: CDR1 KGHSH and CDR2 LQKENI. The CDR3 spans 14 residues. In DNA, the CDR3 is TGTGCCAGCTCACAAACAGGGGGGACCTACGAGCAGTACTTC. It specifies CASSQTGGTYEQYF.

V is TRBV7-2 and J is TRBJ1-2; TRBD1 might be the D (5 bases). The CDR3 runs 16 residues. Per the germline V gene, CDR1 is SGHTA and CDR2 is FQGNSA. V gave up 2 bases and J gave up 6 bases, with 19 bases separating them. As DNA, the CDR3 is TGTGCCAGCAGCTTATTCAGTCCGGGGGGGTTGGATGGCTACACCTTC. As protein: CASSLFSPGGLDGYTF.

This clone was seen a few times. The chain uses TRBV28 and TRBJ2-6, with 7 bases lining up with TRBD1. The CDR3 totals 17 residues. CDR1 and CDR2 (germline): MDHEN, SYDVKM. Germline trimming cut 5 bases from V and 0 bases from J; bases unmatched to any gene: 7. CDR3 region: CASSPSRDSSGANVLTF. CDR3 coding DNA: TGTGCCAGCAGTCCGTCCCGGGACAGCTCTGGGGCCAACGTCCTGACTTTC.

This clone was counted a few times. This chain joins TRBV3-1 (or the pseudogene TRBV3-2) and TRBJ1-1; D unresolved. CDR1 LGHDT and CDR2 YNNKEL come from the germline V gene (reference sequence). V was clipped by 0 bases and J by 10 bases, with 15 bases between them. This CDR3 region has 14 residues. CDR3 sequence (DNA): TGTGCCAGCAGCCAAGATAGTAGGGAGTGGGGAGCTTTCTTT. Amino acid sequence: CASSQDSREWGAFF.

The CDR3 reads CASSQPGRTRSEKLFF. In DNA form, the CDR3 reads TGCGCCAGCAGCCAGCCCGGCAGGACACGGAGTGAAAAACTGTTTTTT. V is TRBV4-1 and J is TRBJ1-4; D may be TRBD1 (5 bases). The V end was cut by 3 bases, the J end by 7 bases, with 18 bases between. The CDR3 has 16 amino acids. CDR1 and CDR2 from the germline V gene are MGHRA and YSYEKL.

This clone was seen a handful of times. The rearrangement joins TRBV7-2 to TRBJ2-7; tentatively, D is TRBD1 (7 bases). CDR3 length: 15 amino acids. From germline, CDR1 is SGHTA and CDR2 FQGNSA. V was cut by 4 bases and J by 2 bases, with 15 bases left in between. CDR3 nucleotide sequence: TGTGCCAGCAGCTCTGCAGGGGGGCCTACCTACGAGCAGTACTTC. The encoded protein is CASSSAGGPTYEQYF.